This T cell receptor beta chain stems from a study of cytomegalovirus exposure and HLA in healthy donors. Trimming removed 8 bases from V and 0 bases from J, with 14 bases in between. The CDR3 is 14 residues long. Germline V gene data show CDR1 as SGHAT and CDR2 as FQNNGV. Turning to this clone: Its antigen is currently unknown.

Study-level points and caveats: The study carried out a later analysis of TCR beta sequences. It associated 16,951 of them with specific HLA alleles at a false discovery rate of 0.05. In a later analysis, V- and J-gene trimming of beta chains associated with a DCLRE1C missense variant, replicated independently. The authors listed 150 to 200 TCR beta chains as cytomegalovirus-associated. Later on, an analysis showed TCR association rates differing by HLA locus, with DRB1 the most and HLA-C the fewest.

The PCR made use of 60 Vbeta and 13 Jbeta primers. Sequenced by immunoSEQ multiplex PCR; TCRdb stores in-frame clones only, minus some. The data show 150,000 to 200,000 clones, 75% to 90% seen once. The sequencing input was PBMCs. This sequence originates from a male donor in good health and CMV-seronegative. The V and J genes are TRBV11-2 and TRBJ2-7, with D perhaps TRBD2 (7 bases). The CDR3 sequence: CASGRGPLSYEQYF. The DNA for the CDR3 is TGTGCCAGCGGGCGGGGGCCCCTCTCCTACGAGCAGTACTTC.